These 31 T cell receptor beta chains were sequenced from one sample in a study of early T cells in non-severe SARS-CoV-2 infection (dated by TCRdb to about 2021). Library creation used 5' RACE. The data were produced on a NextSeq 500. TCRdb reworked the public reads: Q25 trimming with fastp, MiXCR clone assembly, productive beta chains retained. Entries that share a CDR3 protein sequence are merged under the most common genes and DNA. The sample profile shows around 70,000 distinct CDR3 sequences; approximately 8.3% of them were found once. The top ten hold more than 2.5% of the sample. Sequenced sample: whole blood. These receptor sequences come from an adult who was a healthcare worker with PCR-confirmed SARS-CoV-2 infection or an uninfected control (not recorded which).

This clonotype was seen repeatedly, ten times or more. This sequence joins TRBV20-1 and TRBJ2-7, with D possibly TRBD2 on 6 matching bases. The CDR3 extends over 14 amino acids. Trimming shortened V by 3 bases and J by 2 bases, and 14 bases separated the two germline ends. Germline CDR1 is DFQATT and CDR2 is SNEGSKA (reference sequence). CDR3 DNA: TGCAGTGCTAGGAGAGATAGCGGAACCTACGAGCAGTACTTC. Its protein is CSARRDSGTYEQYF.

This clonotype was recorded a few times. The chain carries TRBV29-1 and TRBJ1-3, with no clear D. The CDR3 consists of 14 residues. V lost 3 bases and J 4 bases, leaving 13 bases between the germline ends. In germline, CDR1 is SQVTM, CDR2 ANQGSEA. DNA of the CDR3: TGCAGCGTTGATGCCGGGGAGATAGGAAACACCATATATTTT. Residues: CSVDAGEIGNTIYF. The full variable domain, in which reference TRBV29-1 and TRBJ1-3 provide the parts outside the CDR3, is SAVISQKPSRDICQRGTSLTIQCQVDSQVTMMFWYRQQPGQSLTLIATANQGSEATYESGFVIDKFPISRPNLTFSTLTVSNMSPEDSSIYLCSVDAGEIGNTIYFGEGSWLTVV.

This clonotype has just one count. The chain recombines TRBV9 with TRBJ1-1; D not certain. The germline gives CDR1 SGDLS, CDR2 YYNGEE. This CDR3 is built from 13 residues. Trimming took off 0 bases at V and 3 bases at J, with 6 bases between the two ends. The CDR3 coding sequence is TGTGCCAGCAGCGTAGGGGTAGACACTGAAGCTTTCTTT. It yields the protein CASSVGVDTEAFF. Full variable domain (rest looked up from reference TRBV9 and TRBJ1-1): DSGVTQTPKHLITATGQRVTLRCSPRSGDLSVYWYQQSLDQGLQFLIQYYNGEERAKGNILERFSAQQFPDLHSELNLSSLELGDSALYFCASSVGVDTEAFFGQGTRLTVV.

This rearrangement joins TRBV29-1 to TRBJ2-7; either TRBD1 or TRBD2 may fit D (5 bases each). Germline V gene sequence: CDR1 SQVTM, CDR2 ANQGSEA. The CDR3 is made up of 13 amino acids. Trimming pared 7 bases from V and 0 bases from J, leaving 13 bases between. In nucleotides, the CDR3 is TGCAGCGCTGGGACCGCAATCTCCTACGAGCAGTACTTC. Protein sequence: CSAGTAISYEQYF.

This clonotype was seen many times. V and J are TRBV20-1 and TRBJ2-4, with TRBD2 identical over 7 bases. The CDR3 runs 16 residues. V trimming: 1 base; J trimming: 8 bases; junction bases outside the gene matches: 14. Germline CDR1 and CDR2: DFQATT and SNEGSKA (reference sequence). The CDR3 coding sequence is TGCAGTGCTAGAGGGCAAGCAGACAGCGCGGGGGACATTCAGTACTTC. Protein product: CSARGQADSAGDIQYF.

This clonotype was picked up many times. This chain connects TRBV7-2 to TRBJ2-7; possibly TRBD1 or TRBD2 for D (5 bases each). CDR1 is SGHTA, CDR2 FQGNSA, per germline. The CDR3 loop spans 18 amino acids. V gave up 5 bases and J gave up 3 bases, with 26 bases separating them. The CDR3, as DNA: TGTGCCAGCAGCCCCAGCGTCTGGGGGAACATCAATGACTACGAGCAGTACTTC. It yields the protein CASSPSVWGNINDYEQYF.

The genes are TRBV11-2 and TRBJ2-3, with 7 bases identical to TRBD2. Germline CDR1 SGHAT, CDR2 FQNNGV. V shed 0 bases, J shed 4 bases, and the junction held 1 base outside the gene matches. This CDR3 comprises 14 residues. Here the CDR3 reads CASSLDAGADTQYF. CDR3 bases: TGTGCCAGCAGCTTAGACGCGGGAGCAGATACGCAGTATTTT.

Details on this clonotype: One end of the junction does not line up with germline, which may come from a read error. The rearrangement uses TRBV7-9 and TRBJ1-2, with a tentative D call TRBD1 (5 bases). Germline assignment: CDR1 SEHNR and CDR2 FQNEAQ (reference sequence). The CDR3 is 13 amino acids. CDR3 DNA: TGTGCCAGCGGGCCTTCGGGGCCCTATGGCTGCACCTTC. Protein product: CASGPSGPYGCTF.

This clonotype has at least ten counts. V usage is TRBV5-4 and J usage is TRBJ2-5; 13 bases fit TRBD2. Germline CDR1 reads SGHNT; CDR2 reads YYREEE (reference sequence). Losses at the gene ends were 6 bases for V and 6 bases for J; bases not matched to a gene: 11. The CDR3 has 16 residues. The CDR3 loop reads CASTNVLAGGPKTQYF. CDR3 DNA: TGTGCCAGCACCAACGTACTAGCGGGAGGGCCGAAGACCCAGTACTTC.

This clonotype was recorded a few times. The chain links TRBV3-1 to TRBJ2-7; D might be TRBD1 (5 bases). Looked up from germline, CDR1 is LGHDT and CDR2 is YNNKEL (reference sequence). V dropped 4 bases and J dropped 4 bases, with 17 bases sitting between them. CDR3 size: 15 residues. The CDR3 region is CASSLSQGIGYEQYF. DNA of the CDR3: TGTGCCAGCAGCCTTTCTCAGGGTATCGGTTACGAGCAGTACTTC.

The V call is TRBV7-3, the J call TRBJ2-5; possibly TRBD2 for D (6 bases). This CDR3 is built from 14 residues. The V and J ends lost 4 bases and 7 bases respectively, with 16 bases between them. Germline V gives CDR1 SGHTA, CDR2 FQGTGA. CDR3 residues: CASSSLAQRTTQYF. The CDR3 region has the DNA TGTGCCAGCAGCTCCCTAGCGCAACGGACGACCCAGTACTTC.

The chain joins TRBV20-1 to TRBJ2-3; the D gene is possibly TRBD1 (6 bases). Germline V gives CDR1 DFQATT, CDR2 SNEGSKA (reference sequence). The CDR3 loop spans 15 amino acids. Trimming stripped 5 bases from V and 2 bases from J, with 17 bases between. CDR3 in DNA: TGCAGTGCTCCCATCCGGGACACCCTCACAGATACGCAGTATTTT. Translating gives CSAPIRDTLTDTQYF.

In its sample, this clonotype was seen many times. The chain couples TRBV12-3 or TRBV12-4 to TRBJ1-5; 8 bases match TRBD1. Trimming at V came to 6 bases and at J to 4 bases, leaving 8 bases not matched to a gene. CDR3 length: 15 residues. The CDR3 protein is CASSPSGTGNQPQHF. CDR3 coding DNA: TGTGCCAGCAGCCCCTCCGGGACAGGAAATCAGCCCCAGCATTTT.

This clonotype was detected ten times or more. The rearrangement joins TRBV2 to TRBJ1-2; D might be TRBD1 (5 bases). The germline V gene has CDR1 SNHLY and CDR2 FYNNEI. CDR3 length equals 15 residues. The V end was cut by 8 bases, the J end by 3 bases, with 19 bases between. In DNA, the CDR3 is TGTGCCAGCCTTGAAGGGGAGCAGGCCTACTATGGCTACACCTTC. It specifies CASLEGEQAYYGYTF.

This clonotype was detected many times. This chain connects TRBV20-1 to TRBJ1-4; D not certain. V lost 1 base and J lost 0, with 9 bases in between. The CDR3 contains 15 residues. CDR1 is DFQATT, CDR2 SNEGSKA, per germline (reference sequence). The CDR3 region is CSARGVVATNEKLFF. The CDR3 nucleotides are TGCAGTGCTAGAGGGGTGGTTGCAACTAATGAAAAACTGTTTTTT.

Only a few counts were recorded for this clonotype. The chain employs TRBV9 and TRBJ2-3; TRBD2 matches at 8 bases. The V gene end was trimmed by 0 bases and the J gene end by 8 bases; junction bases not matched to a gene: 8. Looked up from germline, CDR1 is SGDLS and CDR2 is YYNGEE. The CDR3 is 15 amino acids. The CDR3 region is CASSVGSTREGTQYF. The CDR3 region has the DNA TGTGCCAGCAGCGTAGGGTCCACTCGGGAGGGTACGCAGTATTTT.

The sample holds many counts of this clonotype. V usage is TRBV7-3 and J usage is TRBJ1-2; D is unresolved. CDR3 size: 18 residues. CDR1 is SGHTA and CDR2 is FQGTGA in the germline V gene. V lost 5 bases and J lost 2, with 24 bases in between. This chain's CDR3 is CASSHHRAVADENYGYTF. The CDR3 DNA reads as TGTGCCAGCAGCCACCATCGGGCGGTGGCGGATGAAAACTATGGCTACACCTTC.

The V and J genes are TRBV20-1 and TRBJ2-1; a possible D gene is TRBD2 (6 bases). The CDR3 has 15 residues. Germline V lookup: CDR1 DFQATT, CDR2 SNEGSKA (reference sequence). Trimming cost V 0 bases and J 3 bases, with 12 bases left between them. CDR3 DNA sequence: TGCAGTGCTAGAGAGACCGGGACTTTCTACAATGAGCAGTTCTTC. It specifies CSARETGTFYNEQFF.

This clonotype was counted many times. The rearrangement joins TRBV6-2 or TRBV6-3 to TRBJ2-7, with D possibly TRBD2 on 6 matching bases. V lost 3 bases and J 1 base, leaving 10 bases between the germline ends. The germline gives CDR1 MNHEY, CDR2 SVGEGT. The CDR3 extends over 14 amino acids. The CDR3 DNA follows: TGTGCCAGCAGTTATCTCGGGGGTTCCTACGAGCAGTACTTC. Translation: CASSYLGGSYEQYF.

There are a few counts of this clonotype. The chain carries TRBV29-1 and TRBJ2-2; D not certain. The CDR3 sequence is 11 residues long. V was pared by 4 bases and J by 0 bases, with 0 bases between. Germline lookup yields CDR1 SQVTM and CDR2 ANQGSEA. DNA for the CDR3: TGCAGCGTTGCGAACACCGGGGAGCTGTTTTTT. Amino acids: CSVANTGELFF.

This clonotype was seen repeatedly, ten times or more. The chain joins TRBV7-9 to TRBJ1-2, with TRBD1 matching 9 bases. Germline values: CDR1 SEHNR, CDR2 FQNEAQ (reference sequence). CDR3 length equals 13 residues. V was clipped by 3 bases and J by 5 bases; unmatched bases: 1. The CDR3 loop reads CASSFGTGYGYTF. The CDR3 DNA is TGTGCCAGCAGCTTTGGGACAGGGTATGGCTACACCTTC.

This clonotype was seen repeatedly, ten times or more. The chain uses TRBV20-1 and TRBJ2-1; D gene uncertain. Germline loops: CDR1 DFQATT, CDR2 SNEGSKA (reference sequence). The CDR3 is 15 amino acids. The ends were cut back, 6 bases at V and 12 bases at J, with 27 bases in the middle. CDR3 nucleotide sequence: TGCAGTGCCGCTATGGCGAAGGGCCCCAAGGTGGGGCAGTTCTTC. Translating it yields CSAAMAKGPKVGQFF.

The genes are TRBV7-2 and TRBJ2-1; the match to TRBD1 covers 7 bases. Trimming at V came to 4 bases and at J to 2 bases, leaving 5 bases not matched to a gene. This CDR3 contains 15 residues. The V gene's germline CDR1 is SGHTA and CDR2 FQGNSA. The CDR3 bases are TGTGCCAGCAGCTACTCCGGGACAGCCTACAATGAGCAGTTCTTC. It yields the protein CASSYSGTAYNEQFF.

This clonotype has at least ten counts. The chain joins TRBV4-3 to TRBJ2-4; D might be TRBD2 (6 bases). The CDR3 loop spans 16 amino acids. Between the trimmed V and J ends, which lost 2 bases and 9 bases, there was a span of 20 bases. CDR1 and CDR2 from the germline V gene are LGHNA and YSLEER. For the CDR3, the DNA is TGCGCCAGCAGCCAATCAGAGGCTAGCGATTTTAGCATTCAGTACTTC. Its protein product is CASSQSEASDFSIQYF.

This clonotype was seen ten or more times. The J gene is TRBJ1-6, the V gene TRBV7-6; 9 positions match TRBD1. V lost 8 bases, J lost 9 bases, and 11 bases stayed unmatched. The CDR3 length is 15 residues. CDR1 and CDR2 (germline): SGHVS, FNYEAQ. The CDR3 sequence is CASGALQGAGSPLHF. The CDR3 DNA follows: TGTGCCAGCGGCGCTCTACAGGGGGCGGGTTCACCCCTCCACTTT.

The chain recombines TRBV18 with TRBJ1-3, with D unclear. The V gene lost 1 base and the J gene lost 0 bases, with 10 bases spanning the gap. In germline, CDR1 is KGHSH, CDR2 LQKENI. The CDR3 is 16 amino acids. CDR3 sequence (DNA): TGTGCCAGCTCACCACTCTTACAGAGCTCTGGAAACACCATATATTTT. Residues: CASSPLLQSSGNTIYF.

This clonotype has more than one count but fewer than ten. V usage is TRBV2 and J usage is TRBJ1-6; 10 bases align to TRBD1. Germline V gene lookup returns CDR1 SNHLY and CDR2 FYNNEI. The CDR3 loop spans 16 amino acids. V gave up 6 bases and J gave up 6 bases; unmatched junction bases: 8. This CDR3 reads CASSDKTGGSNSPLHF. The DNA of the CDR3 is TGTGCCAGCAGCGATAAGACAGGGGGCTCTAATTCACCCCTCCACTTT. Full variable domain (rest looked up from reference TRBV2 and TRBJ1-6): EPEVTQTPSHQVTQMGQEVILRCVPISNHLYFYWYRQILGQKVEFLVSFYNNEISEKSEIFDDQFSVERPDGSNFTLKIRSTKLEDSAMYFCASSDKTGGSNSPLHFGNGTRLTVT.

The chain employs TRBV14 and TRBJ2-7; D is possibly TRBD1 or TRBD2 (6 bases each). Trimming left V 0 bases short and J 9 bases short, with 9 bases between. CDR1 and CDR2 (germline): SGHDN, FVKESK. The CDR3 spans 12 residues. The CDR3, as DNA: TGTGCCAGCAGCCAAGAAGGGGGGTGGCAGTACTTC. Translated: CASSQEGGWQYF.

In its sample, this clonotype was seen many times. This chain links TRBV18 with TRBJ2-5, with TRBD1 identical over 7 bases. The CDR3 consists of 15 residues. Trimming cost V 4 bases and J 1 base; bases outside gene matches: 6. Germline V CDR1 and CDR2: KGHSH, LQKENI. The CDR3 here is CASSLYGTAQETQYF. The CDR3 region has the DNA TGTGCCAGCTCACTGTACGGGACAGCCCAAGAGACCCAGTACTTC.

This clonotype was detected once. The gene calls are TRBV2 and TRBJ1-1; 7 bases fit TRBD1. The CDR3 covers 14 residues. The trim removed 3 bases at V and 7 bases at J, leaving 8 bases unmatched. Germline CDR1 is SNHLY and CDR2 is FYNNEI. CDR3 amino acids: CASSDYEGAVEAFF. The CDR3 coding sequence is TGTGCCAGCAGTGACTATGAGGGGGCAGTTGAAGCTTTCTTT.

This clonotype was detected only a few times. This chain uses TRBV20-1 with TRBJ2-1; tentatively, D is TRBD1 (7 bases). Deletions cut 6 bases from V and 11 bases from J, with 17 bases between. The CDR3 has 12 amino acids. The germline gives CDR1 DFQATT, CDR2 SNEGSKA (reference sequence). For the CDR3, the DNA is TGCAGTGCCCAGGGGGGTGTATCCCAGCAGTTCTTC. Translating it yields CSAQGGVSQQFF.